This T cell receptor beta chain was identified in a study of brain T cells in children with intractable seizures (dated by TCRdb to the early 2020s). In the study overall: Resected brain tissue from 53 pediatric epilepsy surgery cases was initially screened for immune gene transcripts with a NanoString immunology panel. About 70% of the 12 selected surgery cases also had pre-surgery blood sequenced, which left four cases with brain tissue only.

TCR beta chain sequences were generated from genomic DNA using the immunoSEQ assay. The authors' pipeline ran thus. CDR3 sequences not starting with the conserved framework cysteine at position 104 were manually removed. To get clonality, the normalized Shannon's Diversity Index was subtracted from one, giving values from 0 (maximal diversity) to 1 (oligoclonal). To check whether a given CDR3 had different frequencies in two samples, for example brain versus blood, chi-squared comparison-of-proportions tests were used. Public clonotypes were identified through searches of immuneACCESS, and similarity to known antiviral clonotypes was evaluated with the VDJdb browser. TCRdb limited this immuneACCESS table to in-frame rearrangements with V and J called. A share of clones is missing; checked studies link under half to unresolved V genes, and the rest is unexplained. V and J calls and clone size are those listed in that table; D and trimming were worked out from the DNA. This sample comprises approximately 330,000 clones, over 90% of them detected only once. The top ten clones comprise 5.7% of the sample.

In regard to this clone: Its specific antigen is unknown. Base qualities are missing; no much larger clone stands one base away.

This specimen's time point label, interpreted: blood from clinic visit 5 months post-surgery; TSC patient then seizure free. The surgery cases that showed the highest brain T cell transcript signatures were chosen for TCR beta chain sequencing of brain tissue, and of blood when it was available. Patients had been treated with at least one anti-epileptic drug before surgery. TCR-sequenced patients were children with drug-resistant epilepsy due to tuberous sclerosis complex, focal cortical dysplasia, Rasmussen encephalitis or hemimegalencephaly. The Monarch genomic DNA purification kit was used to extract bulk genomic DNA from unsorted brain tissue and whole blood. General findings and caveats noted by the study authors: Because sequencing depth differed between pre- and post-surgery blood, the absence of clones from the pre-surgery sample may reflect undersampling. Viral specificity was inferred only from CDR3 sequence similarity, and patients' HCMV serostatus was unknown.

V is cut back by 4 bases and J by 1 base, with 8 bases in the junction unmatched. Based on the germline V gene, the CDR1 and CDR2 sequences are SGDLS and YYNGEE. The CDR3 contains 16 residues, cysteine and phenylalanine counted. Left in the record is the CDR3 DNA by itself, 48 bases read in frame from the first base. The TCR was taken from a boy under three years old with tuberous sclerosis and intractable seizures. The rearranged chain carries TRBV9 and TRBJ1-2; 9 middle bases align to TRBD1. Sequences were derived from peripheral blood, sampled around 5 months after surgery. Here is the DNA: TGTGCCAGCAGCACCTCCAGACAGGGGGATAACTATGGCTACACCTTC. Its translation is CASSTSRQGDNYGYTF.